One TCR beta chain is described in this entry. Its antigen is not identified. This specimen belongs to a study of PD-1 blockade in classical Hodgkin lymphoma. Findings of the study overall: Newly diagnosed patients had diversity similar to the baseline diversity of complete responders.

The CDR3 is 13 amino acids. Trimming pared 6 bases from V and 3 bases from J, leaving 12 bases between. CDR1 LGHNT and CDR2 FRNRAP come from the germline V gene. Relapse was seen in all patients after autologous stem cell transplantation, and brentuximab vedotin exposure was variable. It was by magnetic negative selection that CD8+ T cells were isolated from thawed PBMCs. Best responses fell into complete response, partial response or progressive disease. Data came from immunoSEQ multiplex PCR; TCRdb stores just in-frame clones and leaves some out. There are 12,000 or so clones in the sample; more than 70% occur only once, and around 42% lies in the top ten.

Sample: CD8+ T cells from blood, taken at baseline. This TCR was sampled from a human donor with classical Hodgkin lymphoma. The gene calls are TRBV12-5 and TRBJ2-7; D is ambiguous. Here the CDR3 reads CASGTSVVYEQYF. CDR3 nucleotides: TGTGCTAGTGGAACATCGGTGGTCTACGAGCAGTACTTC.